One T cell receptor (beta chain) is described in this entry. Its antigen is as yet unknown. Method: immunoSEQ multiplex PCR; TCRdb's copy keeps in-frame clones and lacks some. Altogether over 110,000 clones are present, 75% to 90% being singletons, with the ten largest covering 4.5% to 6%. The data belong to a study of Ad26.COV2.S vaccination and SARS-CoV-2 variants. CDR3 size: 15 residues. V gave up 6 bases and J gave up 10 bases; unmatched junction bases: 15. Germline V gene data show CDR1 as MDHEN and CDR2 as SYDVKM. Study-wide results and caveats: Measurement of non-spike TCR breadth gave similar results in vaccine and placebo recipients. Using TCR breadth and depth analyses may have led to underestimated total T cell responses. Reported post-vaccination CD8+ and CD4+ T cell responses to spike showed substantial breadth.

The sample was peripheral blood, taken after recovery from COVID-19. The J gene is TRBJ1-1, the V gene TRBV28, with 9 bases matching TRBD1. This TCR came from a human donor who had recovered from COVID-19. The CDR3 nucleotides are TGTGCCAGCAGCCCTGACAGGGGGATTGGTCTTGGAGCTTTCTTT. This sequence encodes CASSPDRGIGLGAFF.